This T cell receptor beta chain stems from a study of T cells in Graves' hyperthyroidism and ophthalmopathy. At least ten counts were recorded for this clonotype. From RNA transcripts, TCR beta CDR3 regions were amplified. HTBI primers were the set used in a first-round RT-PCR of the TCR CDR3. TCRdb re-derived calls from the multiplex PCR reads in MiXCR, one entry per CDR3 protein. The table has approximately 530,000 distinct CDR3 sequences, 15% to 20% seen once. With 10 bases removed from V and 3 bases from J, the gap between germline ends came to 19 bases. This CDR3 contains 14 residues. Germline CDR1 is ENHRY and CDR2 is SYGVKD.

This TCR was recovered from a man aged 35 to 55 with Graves' ophthalmopathy. Material for sequencing was blood. V and J are TRBV10-3 and TRBJ2-7, with D possibly matching TRBD2 (5 bases). In DNA, the CDR3 is TGTGCCACCAGGCCTGAGCTAGCAATCTACGAGCAGTACTTC. It specifies CATRPELAIYEQYF.